The sample holds a few counts of the clone carrying this TCR beta chain. The data were obtained in a study of T-cell reconstitution after alpha-beta-depleted transplantation in children. Unique molecular identifiers tagged the TCRbeta library. TCRdb re-called the PCR reads with MiXCR, one entry per CDR3 protein. The data hold about 420,000 distinct CDR3 sequences, with 16% observed a single time. The germline V gene encodes CDR1 KGHDR and CDR2 SFDVKD. Trimming took 3 bases from V and 4 from J, leaving 16 bases between them. The CDR3 contains 16 residues. Sample: PBMCs, mostly from graft donor cells, taken 360 days after TCRalphabeta/CD19-depleted stem cell transplant. V usage is TRBV24-1 and J usage is TRBJ2-3; a possible D gene is TRBD2 (6 bases). This sequence originates from a boy less than two years old who had a stem cell transplant for Wiskott-Aldrich syndrome, so the T cells may come from the graft donor. The CDR3 sequence is CATSDASVSPPDTQYF. The DNA of the CDR3 is TGTGCCACCAGTGATGCTAGCGTTAGCCCTCCAGATACGCAGTATTTT.